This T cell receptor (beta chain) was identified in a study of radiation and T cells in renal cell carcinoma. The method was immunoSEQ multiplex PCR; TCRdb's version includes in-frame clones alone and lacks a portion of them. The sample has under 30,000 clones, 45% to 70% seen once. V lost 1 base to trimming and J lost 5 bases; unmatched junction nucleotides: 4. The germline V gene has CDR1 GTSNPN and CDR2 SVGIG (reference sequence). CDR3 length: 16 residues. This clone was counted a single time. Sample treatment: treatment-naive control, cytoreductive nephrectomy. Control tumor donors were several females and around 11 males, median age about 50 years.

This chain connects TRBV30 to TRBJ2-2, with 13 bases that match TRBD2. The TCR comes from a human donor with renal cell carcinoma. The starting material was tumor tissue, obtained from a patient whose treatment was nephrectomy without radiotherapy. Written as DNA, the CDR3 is TGTGCCTGGAGTGGAGGGACTAGCGGGGAGACCGGGGAGCTGTTTTTT. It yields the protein CAWSGGTSGETGELFF.